This T cell receptor (beta chain) came from a study of T-cell memory formation after mild COVID-19 (dated by TCRdb to the early 2020s). General notes on the study: TCR sequence clusters from the two donors were found to be largely donor specific. The cohort was made up of two young adult volunteers, one female and one male, who were previously healthy. In a couple of donors, T-cell clones that expanded and contracted after mild COVID-19 were tracked by sequencing TCRalpha and TCRbeta repertoires over time.

Study-wide conclusions, independent of this receptor: Some responding clones were detected in pre-infection memory, which suggested that pre-existing cross-reactive memory T cells had joined the SARS-CoV-2 response. Contracting CD4+ clones were located mainly in the CM and EM memory subsets, whereas CD8+ clones were found to be enriched in EMRA. SARS-CoV-2 specificity was not confirmed for the second-wave clones peaking on day 37. Clones that contracted from day 15 to 85 showed balanced CD4/CD8 phenotypes, whereas a second wave of clones that expanded from day 15 to 37 leaned towards CD4+. Only two mild cases were covered by the study, and larger cohorts that include severe cases with pre-infection samples were considered necessary.

This clonotype was found a few times. Its recognized antigen is unknown. Per-base qualities were not stored, and no clone one base away is much larger. TCRdb names Illumina NovaSeq 6000 as the instrument used. TCRalpha and TCRbeta cDNA libraries were constructed by 5'RACE with constant-segment primers, with sample barcodes and unique molecular identifiers being introduced. Trizol reagent was used to extract RNA from every sample. Amplification of the libraries took two PCR steps, and the second step added a second sample barcode plus Illumina TruSeq adapters. Libraries were sequenced on an Illumina NovaSeq with 2 x 150 bp paired-end reads. In the original analysis: With migec v1.2.7, reads were demultiplexed and then collapsed into UMI-guided consensus sequences. With mixcr v2.1.11, UMI consensuses were aligned to TRA and TRB V and J templates and assembled into clonotypes. A clonotype was counted as expanded or contracted only when both edgeR and NoisET called the clonotype significant, with the noise models trained on biological replicates. For edgeR calls, the thresholds were a false discovery rate-adjusted p below 0.01 and a log2 fold-change of 1. As an exploratory analysis of dynamics, max-normalized trajectories of the 1000 most abundant clonotypes were examined with PCA combined with hierarchical clustering. The CD4 or CD8 phenotype of responding clones was assigned using the separately sequenced CD4+ and CD8+ repertoires. TCRdb cleaned the public reads at Q25 with fastp, built clones with MiXCR and kept in-frame beta chains. Here each entry gathers all rows of one CDR3 protein and keeps the most common genes and DNA. The V and J calls and clone size come from TCRdb's table, not from the authors' own analysis. The sample data list more than 250,000 distinct CDR3 sequences, and about 16% of these were observed just once. The ten largest clones capture 20% to 25% of the sample.

PBMCs were isolated by Ficoll-Paque density gradient centrifugation. The TCR was taken from a young man who had mild COVID-19 (a few samples of this study predate the infection). The sample titles of this study are shuffled in the database, so cell type and time point are left out; the donor was told from shared clones. Sequenced material: PBMCs or a T cell subset sorted from them (not recorded which).

The bases read TGTGCCAGCAGCCCAGGGTACTCTGGGGCCAACGTCCTGACTTTC. Translation gives CASSPGYSGANVLTF. The sequence joins TRBV12-3 or TRBV12-4 to TRBJ2-6; matching of 5 bases hints at TRBD1 as the D gene. Relative to germline, V is 6 bases shorter and J is 0 bases shorter, with 9 bases between their ends. Its CDR3 holds 15 amino acids, cysteine through phenylalanine. The CDR3 DNA has 45 bases and is translated from base 1.